A single TCR beta chain is shown here with its context. Its antigen has not been determined. The record has no base qualities; no much larger clone is one base away. Library preparation employed the immunoSEQ multiplex PCR assay. For the multiplex PCR, a mixture combining 60 forward primers for TCR Vbeta segments and 13 reverse primers for TCR Jbeta segments was used. The CDR3 region of rearranged TCR beta genes was amplified from genomic DNA by a multiplex PCR assay. On the Illumina HiSeq System, the amplified TCR beta libraries were sequenced as 87-base-pair reads. The study's own analysis went as follows. A later analysis tallied roughly 76 million unique TCR beta chains across the 666 repertoires, and about 10 million of those chains were shared by two or more donors. Raw reads were error-corrected and collapsed into unique sequences by a nearest-neighbor algorithm in which closely related sequences were merged to remove PCR and sequencing errors. To assign V, D and J gene segments, CDR3 sequences were aligned to IMGT reference sequences. For a sequence to be retained, a match of at least six nucleotides to both a V gene segment and a J gene segment was required. A rearrangement was called productive if the CDR3 had no stop codons and remained in frame with V and J, and every other rearrangement was called non-productive. Following IMGT convention, CDR3 was defined as the stretch from the second conserved V-encoded cysteine up to the conserved J-encoded phenylalanine. The earlier analysis of about 590 of the donors excluded sequences that lacked an unambiguous match to a single V gene segment. In an earlier analysis of about 590 of the donors, a V segment was called functional when productive rearrangements were above 56.7%, and segregating when the standard deviation between donors exceeded 5%. To diagnose cytomegalovirus status from the catalog of TCR beta chain sequences, a statistical classification framework was built. V and J gene assignment, in a later analysis, came from comparing TCR nucleotide sequences with IMGT/GENE-DB human TR gene sequences. The TCRdist pipeline was used in a later analysis to assign CDR3 sequences and most-parsimonious VDJ recombination scenarios. In a later analysis, each TCR beta chain was defined by its CDR3 amino acid sequence together with its V-gene family, and reads lacking a unique V-gene family were excluded. As a way to deal with suspected cross-contamination and a sequencing artifact, a later analysis dropped approximately 590 nucleotide sequences that were highly shared and had low generation probability. In a later analysis, a clonal expansion index was calculated for each public chain from normalized within-repertoire ranks of inferred template counts. Generation probabilities in a later analysis came from a VDJ recombination model fitted to out-of-frame rearrangements, and those results were checked against IGoR. Hypergeometric tests were used in a later analysis to score TCR-TCR, TCR-HLA and TCR-CMV co-occurrence, with a repertoire-size bias correction applied to the TCR pairs. A later analysis estimated false discovery rates by permuting HLA or CMV assignments 20 times. In a later analysis, co-occurring TCRs were grouped using DBSCAN, and TCRdist sequence similarity was added for clustering within HLA-allele-positive subsets. Repertoires with fewer than 30,000 or more than 120,000 public chains were left out of co-occurrence clustering, as were about 5 repertoires with anomalous nucleotide sharing. TCRdb limited this immuneACCESS table to in-frame rearrangements with V and J called. A share of clones is missing; checked studies link under half to unresolved V genes, and the rest is unexplained. The DNA gave D and trimming, while V, J and clone size come from that table. This sample is represented by over 150,000 clones; roughly 76% of them were singletons. About 2.3% of the sample comes from the top ten.

The cohort was made up of roughly 670 healthy bone marrow donors. At the time of sampling, all cohort members were nominally healthy, though unrecorded immune exposures were likely present. The donor tested CMV seronegative and was one of the 352 seronegative cohort members. Every donor gave a peripheral blood sample, and the peripheral blood mononuclear cells from that sample were used for TCR beta sequencing. Genomic DNA was extracted from the blood cell samples with the Qiagen DNeasy Blood Extraction Kit. The source of the sample is a study of cytomegalovirus exposure and HLA in healthy donors (dated by TCRdb to the late 2010s). Regarding the research as a whole: An earlier analysis of roughly 570 of the donors reported 250 to 300 Gb of sequence data and 95 million to 120 million unique TCR beta sequences obtained from some 170 million T cells. Among some 410 genotyped donors of the cohort, an average of 235,054 unique TCR beta nucleotide sequences were sequenced per donor, around a sixth of them non-productive. High-throughput TCR immunosequencing, statistical association of individual TCRs with disease status, and machine learning were combined to predict cytomegalovirus infection status. Of the 300 to 500 genotyped donors, 70% to 90% were placed in the genetic ancestry cluster associated with self-reported Caucasian donors. Class I and class II HLA loci were covered by the typing at four-digit resolution. Genome-wide SNP genotypes for about 65% of the roughly 670 donors were used in a later genetic analysis, which treated that subset as a discovery cohort. Donor age, sex, ethnicity and CMV serostatus were collected together with the repertoire data. Using immunosequencing, the study profiled T cell repertoires from about 620 subjects and related those repertoires to cytomegalovirus serostatus. An earlier analysis of around 580 of the donors used high-throughput TCR beta sequencing to judge whether each TCR beta V gene segment behaved as functional or pseudogenic. Rather than drawing on any new phenotypic data, the later analysis identified candidate immune exposures from TCR beta sequences and the way those sequences occurred across donors. A handful of DR-DQ haplotypes were handled as single units for association and clustering because linkage in the cohort was strong. About 280 gigabases of sequencing data and around 80 million unique TCR sequences made up an early release that covered roughly 670 HLA-typed donors. Typing coverage varied by locus: about 620-630 donors for A, B, C, DRB1 and DQB1; more than 500 for DQA1; over 600 for DPA1; approximately 450 for DPB1. All discovery cohort repertoires had been generated on a single sequencing platform. Besides the first cohort of some 670 subjects, a separate validation cohort made up of 120 different subjects was used. In a later analysis, previously published TCR beta repertoires from hundreds of donors were re-analyzed and high-resolution HLA genotyping was added so that TCR occurrence patterns could be studied. The study was designed to test whether signatures of past pathogen exposure could be identified by cataloging public T cell receptors. General conclusions and limits of the study: Because HLA typing was missing for some donors at each locus, association tests included only the typed subset. The cohort was sequenced for TCR beta chains only, and without alpha or paired-chain data the features that could be detected were limited. According to a later analysis, parvovirus B19, influenza, CMV and Epstein-Barr virus appeared linked to several top co-occurrence clusters. CMV serostatus was the only immune exposure information available for the cohort. The study gave a list of more than 150 TCR beta chains associated with cytomegalovirus. In a later analysis, the rate of TCR association differed among HLA loci, with DRB1 alleles having the most associated TCRs and HLA-C alleles having the fewest. Some IMGT-functional V segments, including TRBV6-2 and TRBV6-3, could not be distinguished by the 87-base-pair reads and were therefore excluded. According to the authors, the approach could potentially be generalized to other disease states and immunological phenotypes. Linkage disequilibrium might explain the correlated functional status among segregating V segments, but an unknown experimental factor could not be ruled out. The earlier analysis of approximately 590 of the donors excluded 15 to 20 rarely observed V segments, including chromosome 9 orphons, because counts were too low. While some public TCRs were present in many individuals, most TCR sequences turned up only very rarely across donors. A further reported finding was that TCR beta sequences accurately predicted the HLA-A and HLA-B alleles for most subjects in the first cohort. The sequencing pipeline was judged likely to have produced a cluster of highly shared sequence variants as a technical artifact. In a later analysis, 16,951 TCR beta sequences were associated with specific HLA alleles at a false discovery rate of 0.05. Presence/absence analyses assumed roughly uniform sequencing depth across donors, an assumption that may not hold. Three of the identified cytomegalovirus-associated TCR beta chains were confirmed in vitro to be specific for cytomegalovirus antigens. In a later genetic analysis, a missense DCLRE1C variant was associated with V-gene and J-gene trimming of TCR beta chains, and the association was replicated in an independent cohort. In a later analysis, HLA-associated TCR beta chains showed more clonal expansion and lower generation probabilities than non-associated chains that were equally common. In an earlier analysis of 587 of the donors, most TCR beta V segments appeared in productive rearrangements about 90% or about 30% of the time, broadly matching IMGT annotations. Strong co-occurrence of HLA alleles, especially DR and DQ, made assigning TCR associations to individual alleles difficult. According to a later genetic analysis, donors in an Asian-associated ancestry cluster had fewer N-insertions in productive TCRs than the approximately 650-donor mean. In a later analysis, most CMV-associated TCR beta chains were found to appear HLA-restricted, with HLA associations seemingly driven largely by CMV exposure. Cytomegalovirus status was reported to be diagnosed by the classifier with high specificity and sensitivity in both the original and validation cohorts.

CDR1 and CDR2, per the germline V gene, are SGHDN and FVKESK. The CDR3 runs 13 amino acids, cysteine and phenylalanine included. Here the CDR3 DNA is all that survives: 39 bases in frame from base 1. V is shortened by 5 bases, J by 2 bases, and the region joining them spans 7 bases. The chain is encoded by TRBV14 joined to TRBJ1-5, with no confidently assigned D gene. Source material: PBMCs. The TCR sequence derives from a male donor in good health and CMV-seronegative. The DNA reads as follows: TGTGCCAGCAGCTTGGCAGGCAATCAGCCCCAGCATTTT. Protein translation: CASSLAGNQPQHF.